Following are 31 T cell receptor beta chains from one sample sequenced in a study of blood T cells in healthy people across ages. The second PCR ran about 6 to 11 cycles with a sample-barcoded 5' primer and J-beta primers. TCRdb re-called the 5' RACE reads with MiXCR, one entry per CDR3 protein. This table holds around 800,000 distinct CDR3 sequences, under 80% found once. The material sequenced was blood. The receptors stem from a man under 40 in good health.

V and J are TRBV27 and TRBJ2-5; D gene ambiguous. The CDR3 has 13 residues. Germline assignment: CDR1 MNHEY and CDR2 SMNVEV (reference sequence). V was clipped by 9 bases and J by 2 bases, with 13 bases between them. CDR3 sequence: CASATGSQETQYF. CDR3 nucleotide sequence: TGTGCCAGTGCTACTGGGTCACAAGAGACCCAGTACTTC.

This clonotype came up a few times. The chain carries TRBV12-3 or TRBV12-4 and TRBJ2-6, with D possibly TRBD2 on 6 matching bases. The germline V and J ends were trimmed by 2 bases and 4 bases, with 15 bases remaining between them. The length of the CDR3 is 17 residues. CDR3 nucleotide sequence: TGTGCCAGCAGTTTACCAGGGCGGGACTGGGGGGCCAACGTCCTGACTTTC. It codes for CASSLPGRDWGANVLTF.

The V and J genes are TRBV28 and TRBJ2-1; tentatively, D is TRBD1 (5 bases). CDR3 length equals 14 residues. The V gene lost 2 bases and the J gene lost 9 bases, with 14 bases spanning the gap. Per the germline V gene, CDR1 is MDHEN and CDR2 is SYDVKM. CDR3 amino acids: CASSLTDSSFEQFF. The CDR3 DNA reads as TGTGCCAGCAGTTTAACCGACAGTTCTTTTGAGCAGTTCTTC.

This clonotype was observed at least ten times. The gene calls are TRBV12-3 or TRBV12-4 and TRBJ1-5; D unresolved. The length of the CDR3 is 13 residues. The germline V and J ends were trimmed by 6 bases and 0 bases, with 6 bases remaining between them. The CDR3 region has the DNA TGTGCCAGCAGCTTGAGTAGCAATCAGCCCCAGCATTTT. Its protein product is CASSLSSNQPQHF.

The rearrangement joins TRBV11-2 to TRBJ2-1, with 13 bases lining up with TRBD2. V dropped 3 bases and J dropped 7; count of bases not matched to a gene: 15. This CDR3 has 19 amino acids. Germline assignment: CDR1 SGHAT and CDR2 FQNNGV. CDR3 bases: TGTGCCAGCAGCTTTTTCATCTCACTAGCGGGGGGGCCTAGGAATGAGCAGTTCTTC. This sequence encodes CASSFFISLAGGPRNEQFF.

The chain carries TRBV5-1 and TRBJ2-1, with 7 bases matching TRBD2. J was trimmed by 10 bases and V by 4 bases; bases with no gene match: 14. The CDR3 consists of 15 residues. From germline, CDR1 is SGHRS and CDR2 YFSETQ. Here the CDR3 reads CASSGSVAGSYEQFF. In DNA form, the CDR3 reads TGCGCCAGCAGCGGGTCGGTAGCGGGCTCCTACGAGCAGTTCTTC.

This chain joins TRBV12-3 or TRBV12-4 and TRBJ1-2, with 7 bases fitting TRBD1. The CDR3 runs to 15 residues. Germline trimming cut 5 bases from V and 4 bases from J; bases unmatched to any gene: 10. The CDR3 nucleotides are TGTGCCAGCAGTCTCGGACGGACAGGATCCTATGGCTACACCTTC. Protein: CASSLGRTGSYGYTF.

This CDR3 reads CASSMTDYTGELFF. In nucleotides, the CDR3 is TGTGCCAGCAGCATGACTGATTACACCGGGGAGCTGTTTTTT. The chain has TRBV9 and TRBJ2-2; no clear D. The ends were cut back, 4 bases at V and 3 bases at J, with 10 bases in the middle. Germline lookup yields CDR1 SGDLS and CDR2 YYNGEE. This CDR3 spans 14 amino acids.

This clonotype occurred a few times. The J gene is TRBJ2-7, the V gene TRBV6-6; TRBD2 aligns across 7 bases. Germline values: CDR1 MNHNY, CDR2 SVGAGI (reference sequence). Trimming removed 1 base from V and 5 bases from J; junction bases left unmatched: 5. The CDR3 is made up of 14 amino acids. CDR3 loop: CASSYYASGHEQYF. As DNA, the CDR3 is TGTGCCAGCAGTTACTATGCTAGCGGCCACGAGCAGTACTTC.

The chain links TRBV30 to TRBJ2-7, with D possibly matching TRBD2 (5 bases). Deletions cut 0 bases from V and 3 bases from J, with 15 bases between. Germline V gives CDR1 GTSNPN, CDR2 SVGIG (reference sequence). The CDR3 consists of 15 residues. As DNA, the CDR3 is TGTGCCTGGAGTGTATGGGAGTCCGAACTCTACGAGCAGTACTTC. Its protein product is CAWSVWESELYEQYF.

CDR3 sequence: CSASLDRGLRAEAFF. CDR3 nucleotide sequence: TGCAGTGCTTCCTTGGACAGGGGGCTTCGCGCTGAAGCTTTCTTT. This chain joins TRBV20-1 and TRBJ1-1; 11 bases line up with TRBD1. Germline CDR1 is DFQATT and CDR2 is SNEGSKA (reference sequence). V shed 5 bases and J 6 bases; nucleotides not matched to a gene: 11. CDR3 size: 15 residues.

This clonotype was observed a single time. This chain uses TRBV10-3 with TRBJ2-3; 7 bases are a match to TRBD2. CDR1 and CDR2 from the germline V gene are ENHRY and SYGVKD. V shed 6 bases and J 1 base; nucleotides not matched to a gene: 4. The CDR3 totals 14 residues. CDR3 loop: CAISFTSGTDTQYF. The CDR3 DNA sequence: TGTGCCATCAGCTTTACTAGCGGCACAGATACGCAGTATTTT.

This chain connects TRBV7-8 to TRBJ1-1; the match to TRBD1 covers 7 bases. The V segment lost 2 bases and the J segment 4 bases; nucleotides outside the gene matches: 4. The germline gives CDR1 SGHVS, CDR2 FQNEAQ. CDR3 size: 14 residues. The CDR3 DNA reads TGTGCCAGCAGCTTACAGGGGGAGGGCACTGAAGCTTTCTTT. Protein: CASSLQGEGTEAFF. The entire variable domain, with the rest obtained from reference TRBV7-8 and TRBJ1-1, is as follows: GAGVSQSPRYKVAKRGQDVALRCDPISGHVSLFWYQQALGQGPEFLTYFQNEAQLDKSGLPSDRFFAERPEGSVSTLKIQRTQQEDSAVYLCASSLQGEGTEAFFGQGTRLTVV.

This chain uses TRBV6-6 with TRBJ1-4; D is unresolved. Germline lookup yields CDR1 MNHNY and CDR2 SVGAGI (reference sequence). The CDR3 length is 15 residues. V gave up 2 bases and J gave up 3 bases, with 10 bases separating them. In nucleotides, the CDR3 is TGTGCCAGCAGTTACAGGGCATCGGCTAATGAAAAACTGTTTTTT. Amino acid sequence: CASSYRASANEKLFF.

To note about this clonotype: The junction differs from germline at one of its ends, possibly a read error. V is TRBV7-9 and J is TRBJ2-7, with D hard to call. The assigned J gene may be wrong: the sequence end matches TRBJ2-5 better. The CDR3 covers 12 residues. Germline lookup yields CDR1 SEHNR and CDR2 FQNEAQ (reference sequence). The CDR3 sequence: CTSSLGGETQYF. Written as DNA, the CDR3 is TGTACCAGCAGCTTAGGTGGGGAGACCCAGTACTTC.

The table lists this clonotype with many counts. This chain links TRBV7-2 with TRBJ2-1, with D maybe TRBD1 (5 bases). Trimming pared 4 bases from V and 5 bases from J, leaving 12 bases between. The CDR3 has 14 residues. Per germline, CDR1 SGHTA and CDR2 FQGNSA. As DNA, the CDR3 is TGTGCCAGCAGCTGGGGCGCCAGTAACAATGAGCAGTTCTTC. It translates to CASSWGASNNEQFF.

The genes are TRBV20-1 and TRBJ2-1; TRBD2 matches at 11 bases. The CDR3 has 14 amino acids. From germline, CDR1 is DFQATT and CDR2 SNEGSKA (reference sequence). The trim removed 6 bases at V and 9 bases at J, leaving 10 bases unmatched. The CDR3 spells CSAQLAGDLGEQFF. The DNA for the CDR3 is TGCAGTGCACAACTAGCGGGGGATCTTGGTGAGCAGTTCTTC.

The chain employs TRBV28 and TRBJ2-7, with 13 bases identical to TRBD2. V gave up 2 bases and J gave up 9 bases; unmatched junction bases: 7. The CDR3 sequence is 15 residues long. Germline V lookup: CDR1 MDHEN, CDR2 SYDVKM. In DNA form, the CDR3 reads TGTGCCAGCAGTTTAGAACTAGCGGGGGGGATAGGGCAGTACTTC. This translates into CASSLELAGGIGQYF.

The chain has TRBV20-1 and TRBJ2-1, with 8 positions matching TRBD1. The DNA matches TRBJ2-7 better at its end, which makes the J call doubtful. The length of the CDR3 is 14 residues. CDR1 DFQATT and CDR2 SNEGSKA come from the germline V gene (reference sequence). This CDR3 is CSASGQGYLGEQYF. The CDR3, as DNA: TGCAGTGCTAGCGGACAGGGATATCTTGGCGAGCAGTACTTC.

The chain joins TRBV29-1 to TRBJ1-1; tentatively, D is TRBD1 (5 bases). CDR3 length: 12 residues. In germline, CDR1 is SQVTM, CDR2 ANQGSEA. Trimming left V 7 bases short and J 2 bases short, with 11 bases between. The CDR3 spells CSGDGLNTEAFF. The CDR3 nucleotides are TGCAGCGGGGACGGTTTAAACACTGAAGCTTTCTTT.

The rearrangement links TRBV6-2 or TRBV6-3 to TRBJ1-5, with 10 nucleotides matching TRBD1. V lost 6 bases and J lost 3; bases outside the gene matches: 5. The CDR3 extends over 15 amino acids. CDR1 MNHEY and CDR2 SVGEGT come from the germline V gene. In DNA form, the CDR3 reads TGTGCCAGCAGCCGGGACAGGGGAGACAATCAGCCCCAGCATTTT. Translated: CASSRDRGDNQPQHF.

The genes are TRBV3-1 and TRBJ2-3; tentatively, D is TRBD1 or TRBD2 (6 bases each). The CDR3 runs to 16 residues. Trimming shortened V by 2 bases and J by 2 bases, and 14 bases separated the two germline ends. Germline V gene sequence: CDR1 LGHDT, CDR2 YNNKEL (reference sequence). The CDR3 nucleotides are TGTGCCAGCAGCCAATCCGGGGGCCACTACACAGATACGCAGTATTTT. Translation: CASSQSGGHYTDTQYF.

The chain joins TRBV20-1 to TRBJ1-6; TRBD1 is a possible D gene (5 bases). Germline V gene data show CDR1 as DFQATT and CDR2 as SNEGSKA (reference sequence). V lost 3 bases, J lost 0 bases, and 12 bases lay in between. This CDR3 comprises 16 residues. The CDR3 protein is CSASSRASSYNSPLHF. The CDR3 bases are TGCAGTGCTAGCTCCAGGGCTAGCTCCTATAATTCACCCCTCCACTTT.

The chain has TRBV15 and TRBJ2-3; 9 bases map to TRBD1. Germline CDR1 reads LNHNV; CDR2 reads YYDKDF (reference sequence). The CDR3 length is 19 residues. The V gene end was trimmed by 2 bases and the J gene end by 4 bases; junction bases not matched to a gene: 16. The CDR3 DNA reads as TGTGCCACCAGCAGACATGAAGGGACAGGGCAAATTAGGTCAGATACGCAGTATTTT. Its translation: CATSRHEGTGQIRSDTQYF. Combining the CDR3 with reference TRBV15 and TRBJ2-3 gives the whole variable domain DAMVIQNPRYQVTQFGKPVTLSCSQTLNHNVMYWYQQKSSQAPKLLFHYYDKDFNNEADTPDNFQSRRPNTSFCFLDIRSPGLGDTAMYLCATSRHEGTGQIRSDTQYFGPGTRLTVL.

There are a few counts of this clonotype. V and J are TRBV29-1 and TRBJ2-4, with D possibly being TRBD1 (6 bases). Germline V lookup: CDR1 SQVTM, CDR2 ANQGSEA. V shed 1 base and J shed 0 bases, with 10 bases lying between them. This CDR3 comprises 15 residues. CDR3 nucleotide sequence: TGCAGCGTTGAAGCCCGACAGGCAGCCAAAAACATTCAGTACTTC. Amino acids: CSVEARQAAKNIQYF.

The V call is TRBV5-6, the J call TRBJ2-5; weak D call: TRBD2 (5 bases). The V end was cut by 4 bases, the J end by 4 bases, with 11 bases between. In germline, CDR1 is SGHDT, CDR2 YYEEEE. The CDR3 sequence is 13 residues long. CDR3 DNA sequence: TGTGCCAGCAGCGGCACTAGGTCAGAGACCCAGTACTTC. This gives the protein CASSGTRSETQYF.

This clonotype was seen a handful of times. The V and J genes are TRBV5-8 and TRBJ2-4; the match to TRBD1 covers 9 bases. J was trimmed by 4 bases and V by 0 bases; bases with no gene match: 2. This CDR3 is 15 amino acids long. CDR1 and CDR2 (germline): SGHTS, YDEGEE. CDR3 DNA sequence: TGTGCCAGCAGCTTGGGGACAGGGGCGAAAAACATTCAGTACTTC. Protein: CASSLGTGAKNIQYF.

V gene TRBV27 combines with J gene TRBJ2-7; unclear D gene. Germline V CDR1 and CDR2: MNHEY, SMNVEV (reference sequence). The V end lost 6 bases, the J end lost 0 bases, and 15 bases lay between the germline ends. There are 15 residues in the CDR3. CDR3 sequence (DNA): TGTGCCAGCAGCCTAACTCCGGGCCGCTCCTACGAGCAGTACTTC. The encoded protein is CASSLTPGRSYEQYF.

This chain joins TRBV30 and TRBJ2-1, with 14 bases matching TRBD2. The germline V gene encodes CDR1 GTSNPN and CDR2 SVGIG (reference sequence). The trim removed 1 base at V and 4 bases at J, leaving 3 bases unmatched. This CDR3 region has 16 residues. This CDR3 is CAWSGTSGGTYNEQFF. CDR3 nucleotide sequence: TGTGCCTGGAGTGGGACTAGCGGGGGGACGTACAATGAGCAGTTCTTC.

This chain links TRBV7-2 with TRBJ1-5, with 7 bases fitting TRBD1. This CDR3 contains 15 residues. Germline lookup yields CDR1 SGHTA and CDR2 FQGNSA. The ends lost 2 bases at V and 2 bases at J; junction bases unmatched: 3. Here the CDR3 DNA reads TGTGCCAGCAGCTTAATCGACAGGGGCAATCAGCCCCAGCATTTT. Protein product: CASSLIDRGNQPQHF.

The rearrangement joins TRBV9 to TRBJ1-2; D is uncertain. Trimming shortened V by 0 bases and J by 6 bases, and 21 bases separated the two germline ends. Germline V lookup: CDR1 SGDLS, CDR2 YYNGEE. The CDR3 runs 17 residues. The CDR3, as DNA: TGTGCCAGCAGCGTAGATCCATGGGTGGCCAGTCAGGATGGCTACACCTTC. Translating gives CASSVDPWVASQDGYTF.